This is a list of T cell receptor beta chains from one sample in a study of shared clonotypes between healthy human individuals. Repertoires were generated with immunoSEQ multiplex PCR, while TCRdb's copy carries only in-frame clones and drops some. The data show 400,000 to 550,000 clones, about 80% seen once. Sequencing was carried out using PBMCs. All receptors come from a middle-aged woman in good health. Some clones in this sample may be carry-over from other donors' samples. Both conserved end residues are part of each CDR3. The order of the fields is V gene, clone size, D gene, J gene, CDR3 length, CDR3 protein, CDR3 DNA. A D gene is named only where the DNA matches it firmly. Some rows have no size entry. The others give once, few or many, or a class for an expanded clone.

V: TRBV6-5; size: -; D: -; J: TRBJ1-2; length: 13; CDR3: CASSPSENYGYTF; DNA: TGTGCCAGCAGCCCCTCCGAGAACTATGGCTACACCTTC
V: TRBV30; size: -; D: -; J: TRBJ1-2; length: 12; CDR3: CAWSSGNYGYTF; DNA: TGTGCCTGGAGTAGCGGTAACTATGGCTACACCTTC
V: TRBV10-3; size: -; D: TRBD1; J: TRBJ2-7; length: 15; CDR3: CAIKEPGQGNYEQYF; DNA: TGTGCCATCAAGGAGCCGGGACAGGGGAACTACGAGCAGTACTTC
V: TRBV27; size: -; D: -; J: TRBJ2-2; length: 13; CDR3: CASSLGRSGELFF; DNA: TGTGCCAGCAGTCTAGGACGCTCCGGGGAGCTGTTTTTT
V: TRBV7-3; size: once; D: -; J: TRBJ1-2; length: 13; CDR3: CASSLLRGYGYTF; DNA: TGTGCCAGCAGCCTTCTCAGGGGCTATGGCTACACCTTC
V: TRBV29-1; size: -; D: TRBD2; J: TRBJ2-3; length: 14; CDR3: CSGQTSGMADTQYF; DNA: TGCAGCGGTCAGACTAGCGGGATGGCAGATACGCAGTATTTT
V: TRBV4-1; size: -; D: -; J: TRBJ1-2; length: 16; CDR3: CASSQWALRGSYGYTF; DNA: TGCGCCAGCAGCCAATGGGCCCTACGGGGGTCCTATGGCTACACCTTC
V: TRBV28; size: -; D: -; J: TRBJ2-1; length: 12; CDR3: CASRTDYNEQFF; DNA: TGTGCCAGCAGGACAGACTACAATGAGCAGTTCTTC
V: TRBV10-3; size: once; D: -; J: TRBJ1-1; length: 13; CDR3: CAITPLLNTEAFF; DNA: TGTGCCATCACTCCCCTCCTGAACACTGAAGCTTTCTTT
V: TRBV10-3; size: -; D: -; J: TRBJ2-7; length: 12; CDR3: CAISDGSRGQYF; DNA: TGTGCCATCAGTGACGGTTCTCGCGGTCAGTACTTC
V: TRBV12-1; size: -; D: -; J: TRBJ2-4; length: 17; CDR3: CASSLNLAGVDKNIQYF; DNA: TGTGCCAGCAGCTTAAATCTAGCGGGAGTAGACAAAAACATTCAGTACTTC
V: TRBV2; size: -; D: TRBD2; J: TRBJ2-1; length: 12; CDR3: CASRGTSNEQFF; DNA: TGTGCCAGCAGGGGGACTAGCAATGAGCAGTTCTTC
V: TRBV5-4; size: -; D: -; J: TRBJ1-2; length: 12; CDR3: CASSLNIYGYTF; DNA: TGTGCCAGCAGCTTGAACATCTATGGCTACACCTTC
V: TRBV6-1; size: -; D: -; J: TRBJ1-3; length: 15; CDR3: CASSESRNSGNTIYF; DNA: TGTGCCAGCAGTGAGTCCCGGAACTCTGGAAACACCATATATTTT
V: TRBV18; size: once; D: -; J: TRBJ2-2; length: 17; CDR3: CASTPSGQASNTGELFF; DNA: TGTGCCAGCACACCCTCGGGGCAGGCATCGAACACCGGGGAGCTGTTTTTT
V: TRBV16; size: -; D: -; J: TRBJ1-5; length: 13; CDR3: CASSQSREQPQHF; DNA: TGTGCCAGCAGCCAATCGAGGGAACAGCCCCAGCATTTT
V: TRBV2; size: -; D: -; J: TRBJ2-7; length: 11; CDR3: CASSDQQGQYF; DNA: TGTGCCAGCAGTGATCAACAAGGGCAGTACTTC
V: TRBV10-3; size: -; D: -; J: TRBJ1-5; length: 13; CDR3: CAISEGAEQPQHF; DNA: TGTGCCATCAGTGAGGGGGCAGAACAGCCCCAGCATTTT
V: TRBV6-6; size: -; D: -; J: TRBJ1-2; length: 13; CDR3: CASSSGPNYGYTF; DNA: TGTGCCAGCAGTTCGGGACCAAACTATGGCTACACCTTC
V: TRBV5-1; size: -; D: TRBD1; J: TRBJ2-2; length: 19; CDR3: CASSLDGTGFTMNAGELFF; DNA: TGCGCCAGCAGCTTGGACGGGACAGGATTTACTATGAACGCCGGGGAGCTGTTTTTT
V: TRBV5-1; size: -; D: TRBD1; J: TRBJ2-3; length: 14; CDR3: CASSFRQGTDTQYF; DNA: TGCGCCAGCAGCTTCAGACAGGGGACAGATACGCAGTATTTT
V: TRBV7-2; size: -; D: TRBD1; J: TRBJ2-7; length: 14; CDR3: CASSLRQGAYEQYF; DNA: TGTGCCAGCAGCTTAAGACAGGGGGCCTACGAGCAGTACTTC
V: TRBV2; size: -; D: TRBD2; J: TRBJ2-7; length: 12; CDR3: CASGTIPYEQYF; DNA: TGTGCCAGTGGGACTATTCCCTACGAGCAGTACTTC
V: TRBV5-5; size: -; D: -; J: TRBJ2-5; length: 15; CDR3: CASSLVGGNQETQYF; DNA: TGTGCCAGCAGCTTGGTAGGGGGGAACCAAGAGACCCAGTACTTC
V: TRBV28; size: -; D: -; J: TRBJ2-3; length: 13; CDR3: CASSARLTDTQYF; DNA: TGTGCCAGCAGTGCCCGACTCACAGATACGCAGTATTTT
V: TRBV27; size: -; D: TRBD1; J: TRBJ2-2; length: 17; CDR3: CASSLSGQGQDTGELFF; DNA: TGTGCCAGCAGTTTATCTGGACAGGGTCAAGACACCGGGGAGCTGTTTTTT
V: TRBV5-6; size: -; D: TRBD2; J: TRBJ2-2; length: 18; CDR3: CASSRAMTSGPNTGELFF; DNA: TGTGCCAGCAGCCGGGCTATGACTAGCGGACCGAACACCGGGGAGCTGTTTTTT
V: TRBV6-4; size: -; D: -; J: TRBJ2-6; length: 16; CDR3: CASSVDSFSGANVLTF; DNA: TGTGCCAGCAGTGTAGACAGCTTCTCTGGGGCCAACGTCCTGACTTTC
V: TRBV7-2; size: -; D: TRBD2; J: TRBJ2-1; length: 16; CDR3: CASSLERERGKVEQFF; DNA: TGTGCCAGCAGCCTAGAGCGGGAGAGGGGAAAGGTGGAGCAGTTCTTC
V: TRBV27; size: -; D: TRBD2; J: TRBJ2-1; length: 15; CDR3: CASSLTGGPYNEQFF; DNA: TGTGCCAGCAGTTTAACGGGAGGGCCCTACAATGAGCAGTTCTTC
V: TRBV4-1; size: -; D: TRBD2; J: TRBJ2-7; length: 16; CDR3: CASSQESGRATYEQYF; DNA: TGCGCCAGCAGCCAAGAGAGCGGGAGGGCCACCTACGAGCAGTACTTC
V: TRBV7-3; size: -; D: -; J: TRBJ1-6; length: 14; CDR3: CASSFSGRNSPLHF; DNA: TGTGCCAGCAGCTTCAGCGGGAGAAATTCACCCCTCCACTTT
V: TRBV5-4; size: -; D: TRBD2; J: TRBJ2-1; length: 16; CDR3: CASSSRLAGAGNEQFF; DNA: TGTGCCAGCAGCTCGAGACTAGCGGGAGCGGGGAATGAGCAGTTCTTC
V: TRBV19; size: once; D: -; J: TRBJ1-1; length: 21; CDR3: CASSIGVIGPGRQRSKIEAFF; DNA: TGTGCCAGTAGTATCGGGGTAATTGGCCCTGGTAGACAGCGGTCTAAAATTGAAGCTTTCTTT
V: TRBV6-5; size: -; D: TRBD2; J: TRBJ2-2; length: 16; CDR3: CASSYLSSGSSGELFF; DNA: TGTGCCAGCAGTTACCTGTCTAGCGGGAGTTCCGGGGAGCTGTTTTTT
V: TRBV30; size: -; D: TRBD2; J: TRBJ2-7; length: 15; CDR3: CAWSAVAGGAYEQYF; DNA: TGTGCCTGGAGTGCGGTAGCGGGAGGGGCCTACGAGCAGTACTTC
V: TRBV28; size: -; D: -; J: TRBJ1-5; length: 12; CDR3: CASSGQGQPQHF; DNA: TGTGCCAGCAGTGGCCAGGGTCAGCCCCAGCATTTT
V: TRBV7-8; size: -; D: -; J: TRBJ2-1; length: 16; CDR3: CASSLSWGSSYNEQFF; DNA: TGTGCCAGCAGCTTAAGCTGGGGGAGCTCCTACAATGAGCAGTTCTTC
V: TRBV5-1; size: -; D: -; J: TRBJ1-3; length: 15; CDR3: CASSTGRNAGNTIYF; DNA: TGCGCCAGCAGCACCGGACGAAATGCTGGAAACACCATATATTTT
V: TRBV28; size: -; D: -; J: TRBJ2-6; length: 16; CDR3: CASSSPTDSGANVLTF; DNA: TGTGCCAGCAGTTCCCCGACGGACTCTGGGGCCAACGTCCTGACTTTC
V: TRBV7-8; size: few; D: TRBD1; J: TRBJ2-7; length: 15; CDR3: CASSLGTGQGYEQYF; DNA: TGTGCCAGCAGCTTAGGGACAGGGCAAGGCTACGAGCAGTACTTC
V: TRBV10-3; size: -; D: -; J: TRBJ2-5; length: 13; CDR3: CAISDLQLETQYF; DNA: TGTGCCATCAGTGATCTACAGCTGGAGACCCAGTACTTC
V: TRBV28; size: -; D: -; J: TRBJ1-4; length: 18; CDR3: CASSLLGRQIATNEKLFF; DNA: TGTGCCAGCAGTTTATTAGGGCGCCAAATTGCAACTAATGAAAAACTGTTTTTT
V: TRBV7-2; size: -; D: TRBD1; J: TRBJ1-1; length: 16; CDR3: CASSLVTGGMNTEAFF; DNA: TGTGCCAGCAGCTTAGTGACAGGGGGCATGAACACTGAAGCTTTCTTT
V: TRBV11-2; size: -; D: TRBD2; J: TRBJ2-7; length: 16; CDR3: CASSLGGLAGGYEQYF; DNA: TGTGCCAGCAGCTTAGGCGGACTAGCGGGAGGGTACGAGCAGTACTTC
V: TRBV4-1; size: -; D: TRBD1; J: TRBJ2-7; length: 15; CDR3: CASSQVAQGADEQYF; DNA: TGCGCCAGCAGCCAAGTGGCACAGGGGGCTGACGAGCAGTACTTC
V: TRBV7-8; size: -; D: -; J: TRBJ1-2; length: 14; CDR3: CASSPGGLGYGYTF; DNA: TGTGCCAGCAGCCCTGGGGGGCTTGGCTATGGCTACACCTTC
V: TRBV9; size: -; D: -; J: TRBJ2-7; length: 16; CDR3: CASSPGGGGPTYEQYF; DNA: TGTGCCAGCAGCCCCGGAGGGGGAGGGCCAACCTACGAGCAGTACTTC
V: TRBV6-1; size: -; D: TRBD1; J: TRBJ1-1; length: 12; CDR3: CASSLGTGLAFF; DNA: TGTGCCAGCAGCCTGGGGACAGGGTTGGCTTTCTTT
V: TRBV28; size: -; D: -; J: TRBJ1-5; length: 14; CDR3: CASSLVTENQPQHF; DNA: TGTGCCAGCAGTTTAGTCACAGAGAATCAGCCCCAGCATTTT
V: TRBV9; size: -; D: -; J: TRBJ2-3; length: 14; CDR3: CASSVETDTDTQYF; DNA: TGTGCCAGCAGCGTAGAGACAGACACAGATACGCAGTATTTT
V: TRBV4-1; size: -; D: -; J: TRBJ1-2; length: 15; CDR3: CASSQSKPWGYGYTF; DNA: TGCGCCAGCAGCCAAAGTAAGCCCTGGGGCTATGGCTACACCTTC